This TCR beta chain was recorded in a study of neurological immune-mediated disorders. Overall study results and limits: There were no CDR3 amino acid sequences shared by expanded clones across subjects, a result suggesting private repertoires in all groups. Any association between clinical or MRI features and the multiple sclerosis repertoire cluster was absent.

The V end lost 6 bases, the J end lost 7 bases, and 12 bases lay between the germline ends. This CDR3 is built from 13 residues. The table lists this clonotype with many counts. Its antigen is not identified. Unsorted libraries were generated from 2 million PBMCs held at -80 degrees C. MiXCR was run by TCRdb on the 5' RACE reads, yielding one entry per CDR3 protein. The sample contains around 94,000 distinct CDR3 sequences, around 3.3% of which appear only once. The TCR comes from a woman under 30 with multiple sclerosis. V is TRBV12-3 or TRBV12-4 and J is TRBJ2-2; no reliable D call. The sequenced material came from PBMCs. This CDR3 is CASSGESIGELFF. The CDR3 nucleotides read TGTGCCAGCAGCGGCGAGAGTATCGGGGAGCTGTTTTTT.